This entry lists 16 T cell receptor beta chains sequenced from one sample in a study of cytomegalovirus exposure and HLA in healthy donors. The PCR made use of 60 Vbeta and 13 Jbeta primers. The repertoire was sequenced with immunoSEQ multiplex PCR; TCRdb's copy has only in-frame clones and lacks some. The sample contains some 150,000 clones, 80% of which appear only once. The material sequenced was PBMCs. Every receptor here comes from a young man in good health and CMV-seropositive.

The chain links TRBV20-1 to TRBJ2-1, with D possibly being TRBD2 (5 bases). The CDR3 totals 11 residues. The germline V gene encodes CDR1 DFQATT and CDR2 SNEGSKA (reference sequence). V lost 3 bases and J 8 bases, leaving 8 bases between the germline ends. The CDR3 spells CSARTTYEQFF. CDR3 nucleotides: TGCAGTGCTAGGACTACCTATGAGCAGTTCTTC.

The rearrangement joins TRBV30 to TRBJ2-1, with 10 bases fitting TRBD2. Germline lookup yields CDR1 GTSNPN and CDR2 SVGIG (reference sequence). V was pared by 7 bases and J by 1 base, with 4 bases of the junction left unmatched. This CDR3 comprises 14 residues. CDR3 in amino acids: CASLAGVSYNEQFF. The CDR3 nucleotides are TGTGCCTCTCTAGCGGGAGTGTCCTACAATGAGCAGTTCTTC.

The chain employs TRBV2 and TRBJ2-1, with 10 bases fitting TRBD2. Germline assignment: CDR1 SNHLY and CDR2 FYNNEI. This CDR3 spans 16 amino acids. Germline trimming cut 7 bases from V and 4 bases from J; bases unmatched to any gene: 10. CDR3 amino acids: CASIRSGRAPYNEQFF. The CDR3 coding sequence is TGTGCCAGCATACGAAGCGGGAGGGCCCCATACAATGAGCAGTTCTTC.

This clone was observed a single time. The gene calls are TRBV7-9 and TRBJ2-1; 10 nucleotides align to TRBD1. V dropped 4 bases and J dropped 8; count of bases not matched to a gene: 14. The length of the CDR3 is 17 residues. From germline, CDR1 is SEHNR and CDR2 FQNEAQ (reference sequence). This CDR3 reads CASSSPKGQGSGDEQFF. As DNA, the CDR3 is TGTGCCAGCAGCTCTCCAAAGGGACAGGGGAGTGGAGATGAGCAGTTCTTC. Drawing the rest from reference TRBV7-9 and TRBJ2-1, the complete variable domain is DTGVSQNPRHKITKRGQNVTFRCDPISEHNRLYWYRQTLGQGPEFLTYFQNEAQLEKSRLLSDRFSAERPKGSFSTLEIQRTEQGDSAMYLCASSSPKGQGSGDEQFFGPGTRLTVL.

J is TRBJ2-5 and V is TRBV9, with TRBD2 identical over 11 bases. CDR3 length: 17 amino acids. Germline CDR1 and CDR2: SGDLS and YYNGEE. Trimming took 0 bases from V and 5 from J; bases not matched to a gene: 9. CDR3 region: CASSVGASGGYGETQYF. The CDR3 DNA sequence: TGTGCCAGCAGCGTAGGGGCTAGCGGGGGGTATGGGGAGACCCAGTACTTC.

This chain links TRBV5-1 with TRBJ1-5; 7 bases match TRBD1. CDR3 size: 17 residues. Losses at the gene ends were 0 bases for V and 0 bases for J; bases not matched to a gene: 6. CDR1 is SGHRS and CDR2 is YFSETQ in the germline V gene. CDR3 sequence reads: CASSLGPGQYSNQPQHF. The CDR3 region has the DNA TGCGCCAGCAGCTTGGGGCCGGGACAGTATAGCAATCAGCCCCAGCATTTT.

This chain joins TRBV7-2 and TRBJ2-5, with D tentatively TRBD2 (5 bases). Trimming removed 5 bases at V and 5 bases at J, with 12 bases between. This CDR3 is built from 13 residues. The germline V gene has CDR1 SGHTA and CDR2 FQGNSA. CDR3 protein: CASSLDSLETQYF. Written as DNA, the CDR3 is TGTGCCAGCAGCCTGGACTCCTTGGAGACCCAGTACTTC.

This clone was seen a single time. As DNA, the CDR3 is TGTGCCAGCAGTTTGAGCGGGAGTTTCGGTGGGGAGCTGTTTTTT. As protein: CASSLSGSFGGELFF. The chain couples TRBV2 to TRBJ2-2, with TRBD2 identical over 8 bases. With 5 bases clipped from V and 8 bases from J, the junction kept 10 bases outside the gene matches. Germline CDR1 SNHLY, CDR2 FYNNEI. The CDR3 runs to 15 residues.

This rearrangement joins TRBV7-9 to TRBJ1-1; D remains unclear. This CDR3 region has 12 residues. The V end was cut by 5 bases, the J end by 5 bases, with 9 bases between. Germline-derived CDR1 and CDR2 are SEHNR and FQNEAQ (reference sequence). The CDR3 reads CASSRRATEAFF. As DNA, the CDR3 is TGTGCCAGCAGCCGGCGGGCTACTGAAGCTTTCTTT.

The chain links TRBV28 to TRBJ2-7; TRBD2 is a possible D gene (7 bases). Germline V CDR1 and CDR2: MDHEN, SYDVKM. This CDR3 is 15 amino acids long. Trimming took 5 bases from V and 6 from J, leaving 20 bases between them. The CDR3 bases are TGTGCCAGCAGTCTCGGGGGCGGGAGCTCAAGCGAGCAGTACTTC. Amino acid sequence: CASSLGGGSSSEQYF.

The chain uses TRBV6-5 and TRBJ2-1, with 7 bases lining up with TRBD1. From germline, CDR1 is MNHEY and CDR2 SVGAGI. The CDR3 loop spans 14 amino acids. Unmatched junction bases numbered 10, after V lost 2 bases and J lost 12 bases. CDR3 sequence: CASSYGQGQIGQFF. CDR3 in DNA: TGTGCCAGCAGTTACGGGCAGGGACAGATTGGGCAGTTCTTC.

The chain recombines TRBV2 with TRBJ1-2, with 10 bases matching TRBD1. CDR1 is SNHLY and CDR2 is FYNNEI in the germline V gene. The CDR3 totals 14 residues. Trimming removed 7 bases from V and 4 bases from J; junction bases left unmatched: 6. In nucleotides, the CDR3 is TGTGCCAGCATCACCGGGACAGGGGTCTATGGCTACACCTTC. Protein sequence: CASITGTGVYGYTF. Together with reference TRBV2 and TRBJ1-2, the CDR3 gives the full variable domain: EPEVTQTPSHQVTQMGQEVILRCVPISNHLYFYWYRQILGQKVEFLVSFYNNEISEKSEIFDDQFSVERPDGSNFTLKIRSTKLEDSAMYFCASITGTGVYGYTFGSGTRLTVV.

This chain joins TRBV7-2 and TRBJ1-1; D possibly corresponds to TRBD1 (6 bases). CDR1 is SGHTA, CDR2 FQGNSA, per germline. The CDR3 has 13 residues. V shed 3 bases and J shed 8 bases, with 13 bases lying between them. Written as DNA, the CDR3 is TGTGCCAGCAGCTTCTATCTAGGGGGAGAAGCTTTCTTT. Its translation: CASSFYLGGEAFF.

This clone was seen at least ten times. This chain joins TRBV19 and TRBJ2-2, with 7 bases fitting TRBD1. This CDR3 has 15 amino acids. CDR1 is LNHDA and CDR2 is SQIVND in the germline V gene (reference sequence). With 5 bases clipped from V and 6 bases from J, the junction kept 9 bases outside the gene matches. The CDR3 spells CASSLTGLSAGELFF. CDR3 coding DNA: TGTGCCAGTAGTTTGACAGGGTTATCCGCCGGGGAGCTGTTTTTT.

The V and J genes are TRBV29-1 and TRBJ2-3; maybe TRBD1 (6 bases). The germline V gene has CDR1 SQVTM and CDR2 ANQGSEA. With 5 bases removed from V and 4 bases from J, the gap between germline ends came to 19 bases. This CDR3 spans 15 amino acids. The CDR3 DNA reads TGCAGCGTTCTGTTATTCGGACAGAGCTCAGATACGCAGTATTTT. Translation: CSVLLFGQSSDTQYF.

V gene TRBV4-2 combines with J gene TRBJ2-4, with D perhaps matching TRBD1 (6 bases). Germline V gene sequence: CDR1 LGHNA, CDR2 YNFKEQ. V lost 0 bases and J 8 bases, leaving 26 bases between the germline ends. The CDR3 is made up of 19 amino acids. The CDR3 is CASSQEPAWDTGNGDIQYF. For the CDR3, the DNA is TGTGCCAGCAGCCAAGAGCCTGCTTGGGATACAGGGAATGGAGACATTCAGTACTTC.